The 9 T cell receptor beta chains reported below all come from one sample, sequenced in a study of blood T cell repertoires in COVID-19. The table came from immunoSEQ multiplex PCR; TCRdb's copy has only in-frame clones and leaves some out. Among some 250,000 clones listed, 80% to 90% were seen once. Sequencing was performed on peripheral blood. All receptors come from a woman in her 30s with COVID-19, enrolled during active disease.

This clone was detected once. The chain is built from TRBV10-3 and TRBJ2-5, with 8 bases aligning to TRBD2. The CDR3 is made up of 15 amino acids. The J segment lost 2 bases and the V segment lost 4 bases, leaving 6 bases of the junction unmatched. Germline V gene data show CDR1 as ENHRY and CDR2 as SYGVKD. The CDR3 is CAISAAGGHQETQYF. CDR3 nucleotides: TGTGCCATCAGTGCGGCGGGGGGACATCAAGAGACCCAGTACTTC.

J is TRBJ1-3 and V is TRBV6-5, with D uncertain. Germline V gene sequence: CDR1 MNHEY, CDR2 SVGAGI. The CDR3 covers 15 residues. V was pared by 0 bases and J by 0 bases, with 6 bases between. Here the CDR3 reads CASSYSHTSGNTIYF. CDR3 sequence (DNA): TGTGCCAGCAGTTACTCACACACCTCTGGAAACACCATATATTTT.

The chain employs TRBV15 and TRBJ2-7; TRBD1 matches at 8 bases. The CDR3 contains 15 residues. Germline V gene lookup returns CDR1 LNHNV and CDR2 YYDKDF (reference sequence). The V and J ends lost 3 bases and 5 bases, in that order; junction bases with no gene match: 9. In nucleotides, the CDR3 is TGTGCCACCAGCAGGCCCGGGACAGGTACTCACGAGCAGTACTTC. Amino acid sequence: CATSRPGTGTHEQYF.

The gene calls are TRBV5-5 and TRBJ1-2; TRBD1 agrees at 7 bases. The germline CDR1 and CDR2 sequences are SGHKS and YYEKEE (reference sequence). The length of the CDR3 is 14 residues. The trim removed 4 bases at V and 4 bases at J, leaving 7 bases unmatched. The chain's CDR3 is CASSPRDRGYGYTF. The CDR3 nucleotides read TGTGCCAGCAGCCCCCGGGACAGAGGCTATGGCTACACCTTC.

The count of this clone is one. The J gene is TRBJ2-7, the V gene TRBV11-2, with D unresolved. Germline V gene data show CDR1 as SGHAT and CDR2 as FQNNGV. The CDR3 length is 13 residues. The V gene lost 2 bases and the J gene lost 5 bases, with 10 bases spanning the gap. The CDR3 DNA reads as TGTGCCAGCAGCTTATACACTATGGACGAGCAGTACTTC. Residues: CASSLYTMDEQYF.

The CDR3, as DNA: TGTGCCAGCAGCTTAGACGACTCATGGAGGAACTCGGGAATCATGCCCCAGCATTTT. Protein product: CASSLDDSWRNSGIMPQHF. The chain couples TRBV7-8 to TRBJ1-5, with D unclear. Germline lookup yields CDR1 SGHVS and CDR2 FQNEAQ. CDR3 length: 19 amino acids. The V and J ends lost 1 base and 9 bases respectively, with 28 bases between them.

This clone appeared once. This chain links TRBV5-1 with TRBJ2-1, with 7 bases that match TRBD2. The germline CDR1 and CDR2 sequences are SGHRS and YFSETQ. The CDR3 runs to 15 residues. Unmatched junction bases numbered 5, after V lost 0 bases and J lost 5 bases. CDR3 residues: CASSLGAGRDNEQFF. CDR3 DNA sequence: TGCGCCAGCAGCTTGGGGGCAGGGAGGGACAATGAGCAGTTCTTC.

The chain couples TRBV6-5 to TRBJ1-1; D is perhaps TRBD1 (5 bases). CDR3 length equals 13 residues. V lost 10 bases and J 4 bases, leaving 16 bases between the germline ends. Germline CDR1 reads MNHEY; CDR2 reads SVGAGI. The CDR3: CAIRALWATEAFF. The CDR3 DNA reads TGTGCCATCAGGGCCCTGTGGGCCACTGAAGCTTTCTTT.

The chain carries TRBV28 and TRBJ2-7, with D perhaps matching TRBD1 (5 bases). CDR3 length: 17 residues. Germline V gene data show CDR1 as MDHEN and CDR2 as SYDVKM. The V end was cut by 3 bases, the J end by 0 bases, with 18 bases between. This chain's CDR3 is CASSFRSGPLLSYEQYF. The CDR3 DNA is TGTGCCAGCAGTTTCAGGTCAGGGCCTCTCCTCTCCTACGAGCAGTACTTC. Full variable domain (missing parts from reference TRBV28 and TRBJ2-7): DVKVTQSSRYLVKRTGEKVFLECVQDMDHENMFWYRQDPGLGLRLIYFSYDVKMKEKGDIPEGYSVSREKKERFSLILESASTNQTSMYLCASSFRSGPLLSYEQYFGPGTRLTVT.